What follows are 11 T cell receptor beta chains derived from one specimen sequenced in a study of early T cells in non-severe SARS-CoV-2 infection. In TCRdb, the 5' RACE reads were re-called with MiXCR into one record per CDR3 protein. The repertoire includes about 79,000 distinct CDR3 sequences, about 13% of them detected once, and roughly 5.5% sits in the top ten. Sequencing input: whole blood. These receptors were taken from an adult who was a healthcare worker with PCR-confirmed SARS-CoV-2 infection or an uninfected control (not recorded which).

V and J are TRBV29-1 and TRBJ2-5; 7 nucleotides agree with TRBD2. J gave up 4 bases and V 3 bases, and 11 bases lay outside the gene matches. The length of the CDR3 is 15 residues. Germline V gene sequence: CDR1 SQVTM, CDR2 ANQGSEA. Written as DNA, the CDR3 is TGCAGCGTTGAGGGCGAGCGGGGAGTGACAGAGACCCAGTACTTC. Its protein is CSVEGERGVTETQYF.

The rearrangement links TRBV29-1 to TRBJ1-1, with D hard to call. CDR1 is SQVTM and CDR2 is ANQGSEA in the germline V gene. V was cut by 6 bases and J by 3 bases, with 5 bases left in between. This CDR3 is 10 amino acids long. The CDR3 is CSVGDTEAFF. The CDR3 DNA follows: TGCAGCGTCGGGGACACTGAAGCTTTCTTT.

The V and J genes are TRBV29-1 and TRBJ2-7; perhaps TRBD1 as D (5 bases). The CDR3 sequence is 11 residues long. V lost 4 bases and J 6 bases, leaving 10 bases between the germline ends. Germline V CDR1 and CDR2: SQVTM, ANQGSEA. For the CDR3, the DNA is TGCAGCGTTGGGTCTGGGGCCGAGCAGTACTTC. Encoded protein: CSVGSGAEQYF.

This clonotype was counted between two and nine times. The chain is built from TRBV11-2 and TRBJ1-2; 8 nucleotides align to TRBD1. This CDR3 comprises 14 residues. Unmatched junction bases numbered 9, after V lost 4 bases and J lost 8 bases. Germline V gives CDR1 SGHAT, CDR2 FQNNGV. In nucleotides, the CDR3 is TGTGCCAGCAGCTCTCCGGACAGGGCTTTCGGCTACACCTTC. Translating gives CASSSPDRAFGYTF.

This sequence joins TRBV11-2 and TRBJ2-5; tentative D call: TRBD1 (7 bases). This CDR3 has 13 residues. Trimming pared 5 bases from V and 5 bases from J, leaving 12 bases between. Germline V gives CDR1 SGHAT, CDR2 FQNNGV. CDR3: CASSQTGRETQYF. As DNA, the CDR3 is TGTGCCAGCAGCCAGACAGGGAGGGAGACCCAGTACTTC.

At least ten counts were recorded for this clonotype. The rearrangement joins TRBV28 to TRBJ1-5; D unclear. The germline gives CDR1 MDHEN, CDR2 SYDVKM. The V end was cut by 6 bases, the J end by 6 bases, with 12 bases between. The CDR3 is made up of 13 amino acids. The CDR3 spells CASRITASQPQHF. In DNA form, the CDR3 reads TGTGCCAGCAGAATTACGGCCTCTCAGCCCCAGCATTTT.

V and J are TRBV11-1 and TRBJ2-7; possible D gene TRBD2, 5 bases. This CDR3 has 14 amino acids. Germline assignment: CDR1 SGHAT and CDR2 FQDESV (reference sequence). V was shortened by 5 bases and J by 4 bases, with 15 bases between the two germline ends. The CDR3 sequence is CASSPRGSEYEQYF. The CDR3 DNA follows: TGTGCCAGCAGCCCCAGAGGGTCTGAGTACGAGCAGTACTTC.

V gene TRBV20-1 combines with J gene TRBJ1-1; TRBD1 matches 7 bases. This CDR3 is 13 amino acids long. Losses at the gene ends were 6 bases for V and 2 bases for J; bases not matched to a gene: 6. CDR1 and CDR2 from the germline V gene are DFQATT and SNEGSKA (reference sequence). The CDR3 DNA reads as TGCAGTGCGCCGGACAGGAAAAACACTGAAGCTTTCTTT. It codes for CSAPDRKNTEAFF.

The rearrangement joins TRBV19 to TRBJ2-1, with TRBD1 identical over 9 bases. Germline-derived CDR1 and CDR2 are LNHDA and SQIVND (reference sequence). This CDR3 spans 15 amino acids. V shed 6 bases, J shed 1 base, and the junction held 4 bases outside the gene matches. The chain's CDR3 is CASSEDRGSYNEQFF. The CDR3 region has the DNA TGTGCCAGTAGCGAGGACAGGGGTTCCTACAATGAGCAGTTCTTC.

This clonotype was observed a handful of times. The chain carries TRBV12-3 or TRBV12-4 and TRBJ2-1; TRBD2 matches at 11 bases. This CDR3 is built from 15 residues. With 6 bases clipped from V and 3 bases from J, the junction kept 4 bases outside the gene matches. The CDR3: CASRPTSGGYNEQFF. CDR3 DNA: TGTGCCAGCAGGCCTACTAGCGGGGGCTACAATGAGCAGTTCTTC.

This clonotype appeared a few times. This sequence joins TRBV28 and TRBJ1-4; D ambiguous. Germline V gene data show CDR1 as MDHEN and CDR2 as SYDVKM. Between the trimmed V and J ends, which lost 5 bases and 6 bases, there was a span of 10 bases. The CDR3 length is 13 residues. Here the CDR3 reads CASSRQLDEKLFF. The CDR3 DNA follows: TGTGCCAGCAGTCGCCAGTTGGATGAAAAACTGTTTTTT.